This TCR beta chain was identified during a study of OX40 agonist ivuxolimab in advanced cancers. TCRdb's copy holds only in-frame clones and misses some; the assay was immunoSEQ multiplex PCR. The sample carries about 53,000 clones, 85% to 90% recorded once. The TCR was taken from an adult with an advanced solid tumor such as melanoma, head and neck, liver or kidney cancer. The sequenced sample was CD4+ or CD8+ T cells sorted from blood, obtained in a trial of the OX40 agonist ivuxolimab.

The CDR3 sequence is CASSLGQVNGYTF. For the CDR3, the DNA is TGTGCCAGCAGCTTAGGACAGGTCAATGGCTACACCTTC. The chain is built from TRBV7-9 and TRBJ1-2; perhaps TRBD1 as D (6 bases). CDR1 is SEHNR and CDR2 is FQNEAQ in the germline V gene (reference sequence). V was trimmed by 1 base and J by 6 bases, leaving 9 bases between them. The CDR3 spans 13 residues.